The present T cell receptor beta chain was sequenced within a study of vaccination and CD4 T cells after COVID-19. On the study more broadly: Taking of post-vaccine samples occurred a median 72 days after dose two (range 14 to 241). Overlapping SARS-CoV-2, HCoV-NL63, HCoV-OC43 and HCoV-229E spike peptides were used to stimulate cells. Study-level results: A nonsignificant median increase from roughly 21 to 40 SARS-CoV-2-reactive clonotypes was observed.

V trimming: 5 bases; J trimming: 10 bases; junction bases outside the gene matches: 8. The CDR3 sequence is 15 residues long. Looked up from germline, CDR1 is MNHEY and CDR2 is SVGEGT. Treatment given: roughly 11-day PBMC culture with coronavirus spike peptide pools or control peptides (ViraFEST assay). On this clonotype itself: Its antigen remains unidentified.

Cultured CD4+ T-cell DNA underwent Oncomine TCR Beta short-read sequencing. TCRdb re-derived calls from the PCR reads in MiXCR, one entry per CDR3 protein. The data show about 8,800 distinct CDR3 sequences, 45% to 60% seen once. What was sequenced was CD4+ T cells from blood, cultured in vitro. The chain carries TRBV6-2 or TRBV6-3 and TRBJ1-6; the match to TRBD1 covers 10 bases. This clonotype originated in a human donor who had recovered from COVID-19. In nucleotides, the CDR3 is TGTGCCAGCAGTAACCCCAGGACAGGGGGGTCACCCCTCCACTTT. Its protein is CASSNPRTGGSPLHF.